A single sample is the source of the 24 T cell receptor beta chains below, sequenced in a study of cytomegalovirus exposure and HLA in healthy donors. Researchers ran the PCR with 60 Vbeta and 13 Jbeta primers. Sequenced by immunoSEQ multiplex PCR; TCRdb stores in-frame clones only, minus some. The repertoire includes 150,000 to 200,000 clones, about four fifths of them detected once, and 1.5% to 2% sits in the top ten. Material for sequencing was PBMCs. The receptors were sampled from a man aged 35-49 years in good health and CMV-seropositive.

This clone was counted once. V usage is TRBV27 and J usage is TRBJ2-7, with 7 bases lining up with TRBD1. There are 15 residues in the CDR3. J lost 2 bases, V lost 5 bases, and 9 bases had no gene match. Germline CDR1 is MNHEY and CDR2 is SMNVEV (reference sequence). The CDR3 protein is CASSQQTGAAYEQYF. The DNA of the CDR3 is TGTGCCAGCAGTCAGCAAACAGGGGCAGCCTACGAGCAGTACTTC.

The table lists this clone with a count of one. This chain connects TRBV6-1 to TRBJ1-1, with TRBD1 identical over 11 bases. The CDR3 spans 15 residues. V trimming: 5 bases; J trimming: 7 bases; junction bases outside the gene matches: 9. CDR1 and CDR2 (germline): MNHNS, SASEGT. CDR3 amino acids: CASSPYGGQGDEAFF. In DNA form, the CDR3 reads TGTGCCAGCAGTCCCTATGGGGGACAGGGGGATGAAGCTTTCTTT.

The V call is TRBV5-1, the J call TRBJ2-7, with TRBD2 identical over 13 bases. The V gene end was trimmed by 4 bases and the J gene end by 5 bases; junction bases not matched to a gene: 9. The CDR3 has 16 residues. Germline CDR1 is SGHRS and CDR2 is YFSETQ. In nucleotides, the CDR3 is TGCGCCAGCAGCCTCTTACTAGCGGGAGGGCCCCACGAGCAGTACTTC. Residues: CASSLLLAGGPHEQYF. Together with reference TRBV5-1 and TRBJ2-7, the CDR3 gives the full variable domain: KAGVTQTPRYLIKTRGQQVTLSCSPISGHRSVSWYQQTPGQGLQFLFEYFSETQRNKGNFPGRFSGRQFSNSRSEMNVSTLELGDSALYLCASSLLLAGGPHEQYFGPGTRLTVT.

The rearrangement uses TRBV14 and TRBJ2-1; the D is unclear. Germline V gene sequence: CDR1 SGHDN, CDR2 FVKESK. The germline V and J ends were trimmed by 5 bases and 5 bases, with 19 bases remaining between them. The CDR3 contains 16 residues. CDR3 sequence reads: CASSFGPTIRDNEQFF. The CDR3 region has the DNA TGTGCCAGCAGCTTCGGCCCCACGATTCGGGACAATGAGCAGTTCTTC.

This chain connects TRBV6-4 to TRBJ2-5; 12 nucleotides align to TRBD2. Trimming cost V 8 bases and J 5 bases; bases outside gene matches: 6. This CDR3 contains 14 residues. Germline V gene data show CDR1 as MRHNA and CDR2 as SNTAGT. CDR3 sequence (DNA): TGTGCCAGCCCTAGCGGGAGGGTTGGCGAGACCCAGTACTTC. It specifies CASPSGRVGETQYF.

This clone was observed once. The V call is TRBV19, the J call TRBJ1-1; no clear D. V gave up 4 bases and J gave up 0 bases, with 9 bases separating them. This CDR3 contains 14 residues. In germline, CDR1 is LNHDA, CDR2 SQIVND (reference sequence). The CDR3 is CASSNGRVNTEAFF. For the CDR3, the DNA is TGTGCCAGTAGTAACGGGAGGGTGAACACTGAAGCTTTCTTT. Based on the CDR3 plus reference TRBV19 and TRBJ1-1, the full variable domain is DGGITQSPKYLFRKEGQNVTLSCEQNLNHDAMYWYRQDPGQGLRLIYYSQIVNDFQKGDIAEGYSVSREKKESFPLTVTSAQKNPTAFYLCASSNGRVNTEAFFGQGTRLTVV.

CDR3 sequence reads: CASSQRLAGALDTQYF. CDR3 coding DNA: TGTGCCAGCAGCCAAAGACTAGCGGGAGCCTTAGATACGCAGTATTTT. This chain links TRBV5-6 with TRBJ2-3; the match to TRBD2 covers 12 bases. The germline V gene encodes CDR1 SGHDT and CDR2 YYEEEE. The CDR3 extends over 16 amino acids. V lost 4 bases, J lost 5 bases, and 8 bases stayed unmatched.

The V call is TRBV6-1, the J call TRBJ2-5, with D possibly being TRBD1 (5 bases). Germline V gene sequence: CDR1 MNHNS, CDR2 SASEGT. CDR3 length equals 13 residues. V gave up 3 bases and J gave up 5 bases, with 10 bases separating them. The CDR3 loop is CASSEGLRETQYF. The CDR3 bases are TGTGCCAGCAGTGAGGGGCTCCGGGAGACCCAGTACTTC.

The gene calls are TRBV5-6 and TRBJ2-1; D might be TRBD2 (6 bases). The CDR3 is 16 amino acids. The germline V gene encodes CDR1 SGHDT and CDR2 YYEEEE. V was shortened by 5 bases and J by 3 bases, with 18 bases between the two germline ends. Here the CDR3 reads CASRPTPGLGYNEQFF. The DNA for the CDR3 is TGTGCCAGCAGACCAACGCCGGGACTCGGCTACAATGAGCAGTTCTTC.

This chain joins TRBV7-2 and TRBJ2-7; 9 bases map to TRBD2. After removal of 5 bases from V and 2 bases from J, the junction contained 10 bases not matched to a gene. CDR1 and CDR2 from the germline V gene are SGHTA and FQGNSA. The length of the CDR3 is 16 residues. CDR3 protein: CASSPRLAEWTYEQYF. The CDR3 nucleotides read TGTGCCAGCAGCCCTAGACTAGCGGAATGGACCTACGAGCAGTACTTC.

This chain uses TRBV25-1 with TRBJ2-7; D gene ambiguous. The CDR3 extends over 12 amino acids. Germline V gene lookup returns CDR1 MGHDK and CDR2 SYGVNS. With 1 base removed from V and 4 bases from J, the gap between germline ends came to 5 bases. CDR3 in DNA: TGTGCCAGCAGTGAATCCGGGTACGAGCAGTACTTC. Translating gives CASSESGYEQYF.

V usage is TRBV7-8 and J usage is TRBJ2-7; TRBD2 matches 8 bases. The CDR3 loop spans 18 amino acids. V lost 3 bases and J lost 1; bases outside the gene matches: 14. Germline V gene lookup returns CDR1 SGHVS and CDR2 FQNEAQ. Written as DNA, the CDR3 is TGTGCCAGCAGCTTTCGGCTAGCGGGCCTTTCGATTTCCTACGAGCAGTACTTC. As protein: CASSFRLAGLSISYEQYF.

The gene calls are TRBV7-7 and TRBJ2-5, with a tentative D call TRBD1 (5 bases). CDR1 SSHAT and CDR2 FNYEAQ come from the germline V gene (reference sequence). This CDR3 comprises 15 residues. Trimming took off 0 bases at V and 3 bases at J, with 11 bases between the two ends. The CDR3 sequence is CASSLANTGEETQYF. In DNA form, the CDR3 reads TGTGCCAGCAGCTTAGCGAATACAGGTGAAGAGACCCAGTACTTC. The whole variable domain, filled in from reference TRBV7-7 and TRBJ2-5, reads GAGVSQSPRYKVTKRGQDVTLRCDPISSHATLYWYQQALGQGPEFLTYFNYEAQPDKSGLPSDRFSAERPEGSISTLTIQRTEQRDSAMYRCASSLANTGEETQYFGPGTRLLVL.

This clone has just a few counts. This chain uses TRBV4-1 with TRBJ2-5; 7 nucleotides align to TRBD1. Trimming removed 0 bases from V and 0 bases from J; junction bases left unmatched: 1. This CDR3 comprises 15 residues. Per the germline V gene, CDR1 is MGHRA and CDR2 is YSYEKL. CDR3 residues: CASSQEGQYQETQYF. In DNA form, the CDR3 reads TGCGCCAGCAGCCAAGAGGGACAGTACCAAGAGACCCAGTACTTC.

This chain joins TRBV5-1 and TRBJ1-2, with D hard to call. The V gene's germline CDR1 is SGHRS and CDR2 YFSETQ. This CDR3 has 11 amino acids. The V end lost 0 bases, the J end lost 13 bases, and 10 bases lay between the germline ends. Here the CDR3 DNA reads TGCGCCAGCAGCTTGGCCCAGTCTCTCACCTTC. Protein: CASSLAQSLTF.

Turning to this clone: The same CDR3 also results from other DNA sequences found in this sample. This chain joins TRBV27 and TRBJ2-5; tentatively, D is TRBD2 (6 bases). The ends were cut back, 4 bases at V and 5 bases at J, with 17 bases in the middle. CDR1 is MNHEY and CDR2 is SMNVEV in the germline V gene (reference sequence). CDR3 length equals 15 residues. The CDR3 protein is CASSSGSYGRETQYF. In DNA form, the CDR3 reads TGTGCCAGCAGTTCGGGTTCCTATGGGAGGGAGACCCAGTACTTC.

The chain carries TRBV4-1 and TRBJ1-2; the D is unclear. V was shortened by 6 bases and J by 4 bases, with 18 bases between the two germline ends. The CDR3 spans 15 residues. From germline, CDR1 is MGHRA and CDR2 YSYEKL. CDR3: CASRHGVSSIYGYTF. In DNA, the CDR3 is TGCGCCAGCAGACACGGGGTCTCATCTATCTATGGCTACACCTTC.

This chain links TRBV6-5 with TRBJ1-1; tentative D call: TRBD1 (5 bases). The CDR3 is 13 residues long. V lost 8 bases and J lost 5, with 15 bases in between. Germline CDR1 is MNHEY and CDR2 is SVGAGI. CDR3 residues: CASGTGVRTEAFF. CDR3 sequence (DNA): TGTGCCAGCGGGACGGGGGTACGGACTGAAGCTTTCTTT.

The chain combines TRBV9 with TRBJ1-2, with D unresolved. The CDR3 sequence is 15 residues long. V shed 0 bases and J shed 3 bases, with 12 bases lying between them. CDR1 and CDR2 (germline): SGDLS, YYNGEE. Here the CDR3 DNA reads TGTGCCAGCAGCGTAGATAGCAGTTTATACTATGGCTACACCTTC. It codes for CASSVDSSLYYGYTF.

J is TRBJ2-3 and V is TRBV11-2; 10 bases are shared with TRBD2. Trimming took 1 base from V and 8 from J; bases not matched to a gene: 3. In germline, CDR1 is SGHAT, CDR2 FQNNGV. The CDR3 runs to 14 residues. CDR3 bases: TGTGCCAGCAGCTTAGTAGCGGGAGGCGGTACGCAGTATTTT. Translated: CASSLVAGGGTQYF.

The chain is built from TRBV6-5 and TRBJ2-7; D uncertain. The V gene lost 0 bases and the J gene lost 4 bases, with 13 bases spanning the gap. CDR3 length: 15 amino acids. Per the germline V gene, CDR1 is MNHEY and CDR2 is SVGAGI. The CDR3 spells CASSYSRPIFYEQYF. The CDR3 region has the DNA TGTGCCAGCAGTTACTCGAGGCCGATTTTTTACGAGCAGTACTTC.

The chain links TRBV21-1 to TRBJ2-3; the listed D gene, TRBD2, was not tested against the DNA. TRBV21-1 constitutes a pseudogene. The CDR3 is 16 amino acids. CDR3 sequence reads: CASSKAAGGRTDTQYF. CDR3 DNA sequence: TGTGCCAGCAGCAAAGCGGCGGGGGGTCGCACAGATACGCAGTATTTT.

This clone was observed a few times. This rearrangement joins TRBV5-4 to TRBJ1-1; TRBD1 matches 10 bases. Germline CDR1 and CDR2: SGHNT and YYREEE (reference sequence). V trimming: 0 bases; J trimming: 4 bases; junction bases outside the gene matches: 6. The CDR3 runs 16 residues. CDR3 nucleotide sequence: TGTGCCAGCAGCTTGGGAAGACAGGGGGCGGTCACTGAAGCTTTCTTT. Translation gives CASSLGRQGAVTEAFF.

The chain employs TRBV7-2 and TRBJ2-7; D is unresolved. Germline CDR1 is SGHTA and CDR2 is FQGNSA. This CDR3 comprises 13 residues. V lost 1 base, J lost 7 bases, and 11 bases lay in between. The CDR3 loop is CASSLGVAREQYF. The CDR3 DNA is TGTGCCAGCAGCTTAGGGGTAGCAAGGGAGCAGTACTTC. Full variable domain (rest looked up from reference TRBV7-2 and TRBJ2-7): GAGVSQSPSNKVTEKGKDVELRCDPISGHTALYWYRQSLGQGLEFLIYFQGNSAPDKSGLPSDRFSAERTGGSVSTLTIQRTQQEDSAVYLCASSLGVAREQYFGPGTRLTVT.